These 19 T cell receptor beta chains were sequenced from one sample in a study of T-cell memory formation after mild COVID-19 (dated by TCRdb to the early 2020s). Libraries came from 5' RACE. These reads were obtained on an Illumina NovaSeq 6000. Clones were called with MiXCR by TCRdb after fastp trimmed the public reads at Q25, and only in-frame beta chains were retained. Under each unique CDR3 protein, matching rows form one entry showing the most common genes and DNA. For this sample the table gives 550,000 to 600,000 distinct CDR3 sequences, of which less than 25% were detected only once. The biggest ten clones account for around 8.4% of the sample. Sequences were obtained from PBMCs or a T cell subset sorted from them (not recorded which). These receptors came from an adult woman who had mild COVID-19 (a few samples of this study predate the infection). The sample titles of this study are shuffled in the database, so cell type and time point are left out; the donor was told from shared clones.

This clonotype was picked up many times. J is TRBJ2-1 and V is TRBV5-1; the match to TRBD2 covers 8 bases. Germline V gene data show CDR1 as SGHRS and CDR2 as YFSETQ. This CDR3 has 15 residues. The V segment lost 2 bases and the J segment 2 bases; nucleotides outside the gene matches: 3. CDR3 nucleotides: TGCGCCAGCAGCTTTACTAGCGGTGCCTACAATGAGCAGTTCTTC. It encodes CASSFTSGAYNEQFF.

The rearrangement uses TRBV5-1 and TRBJ2-2; D is uncertain. This CDR3 comprises 13 residues. Per germline, CDR1 SGHRS and CDR2 YFSETQ. Trimming removed 0 bases from V and 5 bases from J, with 5 bases in between. The CDR3 nucleotides are TGCGCCAGCAGCTTGGCCATGACCGGGGAGCTGTTTTTT. It yields the protein CASSLAMTGELFF. Drawing the rest from reference TRBV5-1 and TRBJ2-2, the complete variable domain is KAGVTQTPRYLIKTRGQQVTLSCSPISGHRSVSWYQQTPGQGLQFLFEYFSETQRNKGNFPGRFSGRQFSNSRSEMNVSTLELGDSALYLCASSLAMTGELFFGEGSRLTVL.

The rearrangement joins TRBV5-6 to TRBJ1-5; D is perhaps TRBD1 (6 bases). This CDR3 spans 15 amino acids. V dropped 4 bases and J dropped 7 bases, with 18 bases sitting between them. Germline lookup yields CDR1 SGHDT and CDR2 YYEEEE. The CDR3: CASSIGVGAGQPQHF. In nucleotides, the CDR3 is TGTGCCAGCAGCATAGGGGTGGGGGCCGGGCAGCCCCAGCATTTT.

V and J are TRBV5-1 and TRBJ2-7; possible D gene TRBD1, 6 bases. The ends were cut back, 0 bases at V and 3 bases at J, with 13 bases in the middle. The CDR3 spans 15 residues. Germline values: CDR1 SGHRS, CDR2 YFSETQ. CDR3 nucleotide sequence: TGCGCCAGCAGCTTGGTGTCAGGGGCCTTCTACGAGCAGTACTTC. It codes for CASSLVSGAFYEQYF. The variable domain in full, with the rest retrieved from reference TRBV5-1 and TRBJ2-7, is KAGVTQTPRYLIKTRGQQVTLSCSPISGHRSVSWYQQTPGQGLQFLFEYFSETQRNKGNFPGRFSGRQFSNSRSEMNVSTLELGDSALYLCASSLVSGAFYEQYFGPGTRLTVT.

This clonotype occurred many times. The chain has TRBV7-2 and TRBJ2-1, with 15 nucleotides matching TRBD2. This CDR3 has 15 amino acids. The germline V gene has CDR1 SGHTA and CDR2 FQGNSA. V lost 1 base, J lost 12 bases, and 4 bases stayed unmatched. As DNA, the CDR3 is TGTGCCAGCAGCTTAGGGACGGGACTAGCGGGGGGGCAGTTCTTC. Protein: CASSLGTGLAGGQFF.

This sequence joins TRBV12-5 and TRBJ1-2; D is uncertain. The V gene lost 2 bases and the J gene lost 6 bases, with 10 bases spanning the gap. The germline V gene encodes CDR1 LGHNT and CDR2 FRNRAP. The length of the CDR3 is 13 residues. The CDR3: CASGLMSRNGYTF. The CDR3 bases are TGTGCTAGTGGTTTGATGAGCAGGAATGGCTACACCTTC. Based on the CDR3 plus reference TRBV12-5 and TRBJ1-2, the full variable domain is DARVTQTPRHKVTEMGQEVTMRCQPILGHNTVFWYRQTMMQGLELLAYFRNRAPLDDSGMPKDRFSAEMPDATLATLKIQPSEPRDSAVYFCASGLMSRNGYTFGSGTRLTVV.

This clonotype showed up just a few times. The chain is built from TRBV9 and TRBJ1-2; D possibly corresponds to TRBD1 (6 bases). Trimming shortened V by 3 bases and J by 5 bases, and 14 bases separated the two germline ends. The CDR3 totals 14 residues. Germline values: CDR1 SGDLS, CDR2 YYNGEE. DNA of the CDR3: TGTGCCAGCAGCGGGACGAACAGGGTATATGGCTACACCTTC. Protein sequence: CASSGTNRVYGYTF.

V gene TRBV5-4 combines with J gene TRBJ1-2, with 10 bases that match TRBD1. V lost 1 base and J lost 4; bases outside the gene matches: 1. Germline CDR1 is SGHNT and CDR2 is YYREEE (reference sequence). The CDR3 is made up of 14 amino acids. Here the CDR3 DNA reads TGTGCCAGCAGCTTGCGGACAGGGGGCTATGGCTACACCTTC. Protein product: CASSLRTGGYGYTF.

J is TRBJ2-2 and V is TRBV6-5, with a weak D call TRBD2 (6 bases). The V end lost 11 bases, the J end lost 0 bases, and 13 bases lay between the germline ends. CDR1 is MNHEY and CDR2 is SVGAGI in the germline V gene. The CDR3 runs 14 residues. CDR3 coding DNA: TGTGCCGTCCAAAGGGAGGCGAACACCGGGGAGCTGTTTTTT. As protein: CAVQREANTGELFF.

This rearrangement joins TRBV14 to TRBJ2-5, with 8 bases matching TRBD2. V was pared by 4 bases and J by 5 bases, with 12 bases of the junction left unmatched. The CDR3 totals 16 residues. Germline loops: CDR1 SGHDN, CDR2 FVKESK. CDR3 nucleotides: TGTGCCAGCAGCCGAATCAGCGGGAGTTCATTGGAGACCCAGTACTTC. It codes for CASSRISGSSLETQYF.

This clonotype was recorded a few times. The chain uses TRBV2 and TRBJ2-7; D gene unclear. Germline V gives CDR1 SNHLY, CDR2 FYNNEI. This CDR3 spans 13 amino acids. V lost 8 bases and J lost 2, with 13 bases in between. The CDR3 is CASSRPGAYEQYF. Here the CDR3 DNA reads TGTGCCAGCTCCCGACCAGGAGCCTACGAGCAGTACTTC.

This clonotype has more than one count but fewer than ten. The rearrangement links TRBV7-8 to TRBJ2-7; TRBD1 aligns across 12 bases. V shed 11 bases, J shed 4 bases, and the junction held 12 bases outside the gene matches. CDR1 and CDR2 from the germline V gene are SGHVS and FQNEAQ. This CDR3 region has 15 residues. CDR3 sequence: CAGAGQGAPGYEQYF. CDR3 nucleotides: TGTGCCGGGGCGGGACAGGGGGCCCCAGGTTACGAGCAGTACTTC.

The V and J genes are TRBV6-1 and TRBJ2-7; 13 nucleotides line up with TRBD2. Looked up from germline, CDR1 is MNHNS and CDR2 is SASEGT. Losses at the gene ends were 1 base for V and 5 bases for J; bases not matched to a gene: 5. This CDR3 contains 16 residues. The CDR3 protein is CASSEVLAGGRDEQYF. The CDR3, as DNA: TGTGCCAGCAGTGAAGTACTAGCGGGGGGGCGCGACGAGCAGTACTTC.

This clonotype was counted at least ten times. The chain is built from TRBV7-9 and TRBJ2-3; TRBD2 aligns across 9 bases. The V segment lost 8 bases and the J segment 1 base; nucleotides outside the gene matches: 4. Germline lookup yields CDR1 SEHNR and CDR2 FQNEAQ (reference sequence). The CDR3 is 14 amino acids. CDR3 nucleotides: TGTGCCAGCCGGCGACTAGCGGGCACAGATACGCAGTATTTT. Translation gives CASRRLAGTDTQYF.

This clonotype was detected a few times. J is TRBJ2-3 and V is TRBV12-3 or TRBV12-4, with unresolved D. V shed 1 base and J shed 12 bases, with 5 bases lying between them. This CDR3 has 10 residues. The CDR3 loop is CASSLVGQYF. Here the CDR3 DNA reads TGTGCCAGCAGTTTAGTGGGCCAGTATTTT.

The table lists this clonotype with a few counts. The chain uses TRBV24-1 and TRBJ2-2; D remains ambiguous. V was shortened by 4 bases and J by 5 bases, with 7 bases between the two germline ends. Germline assignment: CDR1 KGHDR and CDR2 SFDVKD. The CDR3 loop spans 13 amino acids. The CDR3 is CATSDLYTGELFF. CDR3 nucleotide sequence: TGTGCCACCAGTGACCTGTATACCGGGGAGCTGTTTTTT.

J is TRBJ2-4 and V is TRBV9; 9 bases align to TRBD2. V trimming: 2 bases; J trimming: 7 bases; junction bases outside the gene matches: 4. The length of the CDR3 is 14 residues. Germline-derived CDR1 and CDR2 are SGDLS and YYNGEE. The CDR3 nucleotides are TGTGCCAGCAGCGTTAGCGGGAGTGAGAACATTCAGTACTTC. Protein: CASSVSGSENIQYF.

The chain couples TRBV5-1 to TRBJ2-4; D may match TRBD1 or TRBD2 (6 bases each). The CDR3 has 21 amino acids. Trimming took off 0 bases at V and 1 base at J, with 26 bases between the two ends. Germline-derived CDR1 and CDR2 are SGHRS and YFSETQ. This CDR3 reads CASSLGTGALRDTWAKNIQYF. CDR3 sequence (DNA): TGCGCCAGCAGCTTGGGCACGGGGGCCCTCCGGGACACGTGGGCCAAAAACATTCAGTACTTC.

This clonotype was seen ten or more times. V and J are TRBV5-5 and TRBJ1-5; D gene ambiguous. This CDR3 comprises 15 residues. V was cut by 4 bases and J by 5 bases, with 16 bases left in between. CDR1 SGHKS and CDR2 YYEKEE come from the germline V gene (reference sequence). In DNA form, the CDR3 reads TGTGCCAGCAGCCATGCGGACCGGTGGGATCAGCCCCAGCATTTT. This sequence encodes CASSHADRWDQPQHF.